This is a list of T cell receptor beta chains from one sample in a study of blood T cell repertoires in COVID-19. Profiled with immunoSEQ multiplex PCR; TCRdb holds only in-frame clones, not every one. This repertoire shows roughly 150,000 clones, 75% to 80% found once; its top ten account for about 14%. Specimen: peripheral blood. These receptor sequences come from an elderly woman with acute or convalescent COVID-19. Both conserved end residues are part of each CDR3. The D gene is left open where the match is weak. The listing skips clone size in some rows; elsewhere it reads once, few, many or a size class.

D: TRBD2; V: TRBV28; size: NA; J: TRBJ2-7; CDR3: CASREGLVGEQYF; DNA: TGTGCCAGCAGGGAGGGACTAGTAGGCGAGCAGTACTTC
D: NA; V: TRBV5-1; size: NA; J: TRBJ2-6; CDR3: CASSFTTLSGANVLTF; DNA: TGCGCCAGCAGCTTTACGACTCTCTCTGGGGCCAACGTCCTGACTTTC
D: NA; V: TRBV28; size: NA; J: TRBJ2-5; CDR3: CASSRGSRPETQYF; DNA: TGTGCCAGCAGTAGAGGGAGTCGGCCAGAGACCCAGTACTTC
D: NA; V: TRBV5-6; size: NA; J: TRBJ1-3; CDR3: CASSLSPVSSGNTIYF; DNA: TGTGCCAGCAGCCTCTCACCGGTCTCCTCTGGAAACACCATATATTTT
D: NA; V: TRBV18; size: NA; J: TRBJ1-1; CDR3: CASSPPAGNTEAFF; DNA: TGTGCCAGCTCACCCCCCGCCGGGAACACTGAAGCTTTCTTT
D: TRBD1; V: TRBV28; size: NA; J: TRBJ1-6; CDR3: CASRYRGSSYNSPLHF; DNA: TGTGCCAGCAGGTACAGGGGGAGCTCCTATAATTCACCCCTCCACTTT
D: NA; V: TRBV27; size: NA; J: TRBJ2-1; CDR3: CASSFRVSRNEQFF; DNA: TGTGCCAGCAGTTTCAGGGTTTCGCGGAATGAGCAGTTCTTC
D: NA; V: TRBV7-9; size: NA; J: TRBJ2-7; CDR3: CASSPSGSYEQYF; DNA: TGTGCCAGCAGCCCGAGCGGCTCCTACGAGCAGTACTTC
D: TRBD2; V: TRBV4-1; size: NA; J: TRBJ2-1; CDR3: CASSQRDPGLADYNEQFF; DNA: TGCGCCAGCAGCCAAAGGGATCCCGGACTAGCGGACTACAATGAGCAGTTCTTC
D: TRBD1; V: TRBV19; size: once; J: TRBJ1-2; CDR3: CASSMRTGADGYTF; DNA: TGTGCCAGTAGTATGAGGACAGGGGCGGATGGCTACACCTTC
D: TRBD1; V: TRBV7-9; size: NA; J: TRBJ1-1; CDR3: CASSFGDRGPTEAFF; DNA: TGTGCCAGCAGCTTCGGGGACAGGGGGCCTACTGAAGCTTTCTTT
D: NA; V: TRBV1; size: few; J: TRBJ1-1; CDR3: CTSSHKTGARMNTEAFF; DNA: TGCACCAGCAGCCATAAGACAGGGGCGAGGATGAACACTGAAGCTTTCTTT
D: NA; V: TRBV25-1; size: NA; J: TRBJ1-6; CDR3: CASSESGGSESPLHF; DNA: TGTGCCAGCAGTGAATCCGGAGGGTCGGAATCACCCCTCCACTTT
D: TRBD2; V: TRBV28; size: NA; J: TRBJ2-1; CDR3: CASRMPREIEGNEQFF; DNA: TGTGCCAGCAGGATGCCGCGGGAGATTGAGGGTAATGAGCAGTTCTTC
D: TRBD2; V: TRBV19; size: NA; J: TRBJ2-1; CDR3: CASSSLAGAANEQFF; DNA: TGTGCCAGTAGTTCGCTAGCGGGAGCGGCCAATGAGCAGTTCTTC
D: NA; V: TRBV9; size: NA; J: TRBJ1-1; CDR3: CASSDRQEAFF; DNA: TGTGCCAGCAGCGATCGACAGGAAGCTTTCTTT
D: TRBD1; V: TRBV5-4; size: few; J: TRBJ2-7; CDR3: CASSLFPRGQSYEQYF; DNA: TGTGCCAGCAGCTTGTTCCCAAGGGGACAGTCCTACGAGCAGTACTTC